This T cell receptor beta chain was obtained from a study of CD4 T cells in relation to SARS-CoV-2 and coronaviruses (TCRdb year 2021). With regard to the full study: In the ViraFEST assay, PBMCs were cultured with antigen for nine to ten days, after which TCR beta CDR3s were sequenced to identify clonal expansions specific to the antigen. Samples from three pre-COVID donors and the naive versus memory experiments were sequenced with the Adaptive Biotechnologies TCR-sequencing kit; other data were Illumina-based. Shared crossreactive spike epitopes were mapped to their HLA restriction using patient-derived lymphoblastoid cell lines. A different, Illumina-based TCR-beta assay was used to sequence expansion assays from other donors in the study. The negative reference condition was either a culture with an HIV-1 Nef peptide pool or a culture with no peptide. At the level of individual TCR clonotypes, the study measured memory CD4+ T cell crossreactivity between SARS-CoV-2 spike protein and common cold coronavirus spike proteins.

Library preparation was by the immunoSEQ multiplex PCR assay. As for the original processing: Preprocessing removed nonproductive sequences and CDR3s not starting with C, not ending with F or W, or shorter than 7 amino acids. The MANAFEST web app identified antigen-specific clonotypes based on expansion compared with the reference and other culture wells. To be counted as positive, a clone had to show significant expansion compared with the reference culture, at an FDR below 0.05, in 2 of 3 replicate wells. For a clone to be considered positive, significant expansion relative to all other tandem wells and an odds ratio above 5 were also required. CDR3 homology was quantified as pairwise Levenshtein distance, calculated with the stringdist R package after three terminal residues were trimmed from each end. TCRdb carries this immuneACCESS record with in-frame sequences only. Its versions omit some clonotypes, under half of them owing to an unresolved V gene in the studies checked, with the rest unexplained. That table is the source of V, J and clone size, and D and trimming were worked out from the DNA. The sample table lists tens of thousands of clones, 73% of them with a count of one. The top ten clones comprise more than 15% of the sample.

CD4+ T cells from unexposed donors were collected before the COVID-19 pandemic (2011-2018). After around 11 days of culture, CD4+ T cells were isolated with the EasySep CD4+ T cell isolation kit. As cell number allowed, CD4+ T cells from unexposed donors were tested for reactivity to SARS-CoV-2 S and N and to four common cold coronavirus spike pools. PBMCs were cultured at two million per well in IMDM supplemented with about 5.3% human AB serum and 7.5 to 10 IU/ml IL-2. Half of the culture medium was replaced with fresh IL-2-containing medium on days 3 and 7. In general, triplicate replicate wells were used for every peptide culture condition. Leukapheresis product for the unexposed donors was purchased commercially. Ficoll-Paque PLUS gradient centrifugation was used to isolate PBMCs from leukapheresis product or whole blood. PBMCs were either cryopreserved at -140 degrees C or used fresh in the expansion assay. The QIAamp Micro DNA Kit was used to extract genomic DNA from the CD4+ T cells.

Comment on this clone: Its antigen specificity is not known. No base quality information exists; no much larger clone differs at one position.

What the study reported, not specific to this receptor: Small numbers of patients and of tested TCRs were a limitation of the study. In roughly 65% of donors, memory CD4+ clonotypes turned up that crossrecognized SARS-CoV-2 and at least one common cold coronavirus spike. Since the crossreactivity analysis centred on spike protein, crossreactivity against other viral proteins was not assessed. Because no donor provided both pre-pandemic and post-infection samples, tracing the source of pre-existing responses was limited. Crossreactive clones showed significantly weaker SARS-CoV-2-driven expansion than monoreactive clones, consistent with antigenic imprinting.

Via the germline V gene, CDR1 is MNHEY and CDR2 SVGAGI. From its cysteine to its phenylalanine, the CDR3 spans 14 amino acids. CDR3 DNA only is kept here, 42 bases in frame from base 1. Here V drops 3 bases and J drops 2 bases, and the junction holds 4 bases not matched to any gene. This clonotype was sampled from a human donor in good health. The sample comprised CD4+ T cells from PBMCs, cultured in vitro. The chain couples TRBV6-5 to TRBJ2-7; 7 middle bases align to TRBD1. The sequence in DNA is TGTGCCAGCAGTTATACAGGGGATCCCTACGAGCAGTACTTC. This encodes CASSYTGDPYEQYF.